This T cell receptor (beta chain) was identified during a study of cytomegalovirus exposure and HLA in healthy donors. Generated by immunoSEQ multiplex PCR, the TCRdb table keeps only in-frame clones and is missing some. The sample records 120,000 or so clones, about 92% being singletons. Points from the study as a whole: Most TCR sequences were uncommon, yet certain public TCRs appeared in many donors. The classifier, whose performance was assessed in both the original and validation cohorts, reportedly diagnosed cytomegalovirus status with high specificity and sensitivity. There were about 160 TCR beta chains listed as cytomegalovirus-associated.

Germline V CDR1 and CDR2: LGHNA, YSLEER. The CDR3 contains 15 residues. Trimming cost V 0 bases and J 0 bases, with 9 bases left between them. Turning to this clone: Its antigen is as yet unknown.

The sample comprised PBMCs. This chain connects TRBV4-3 to TRBJ2-7; D is possibly TRBD1 (5 bases). This receptor was obtained from a young woman in good health and CMV-seronegative. CDR3 sequence (DNA): TGCGCCAGCAGCCAAGAAGGGGCCATCTCCTACGAGCAGTACTTC. Its translation: CASSQEGAISYEQYF.